The following is a TCR beta chain sequence with its context. The antigen this receptor binds is unknown. Qualities for individual bases were not recorded, and no much larger clone is one base off. This record comes from a study of vaccination effects on CD4 cells after COVID-19 (dated by TCRdb to between 2021 and 2024). For the study in its entirety: In the ViraFEST assay, PBMC were stimulated with viral peptide pools, and TCR sequencing was then used to find antigen-specific CD4+ T cell clonotypes based on their expansion. Across the study, the median time from the second dose to post-vaccine sampling was 72 days (range 14 to 241). Some 2 million PBMC per well were cultured with approximately 10 ug/ml peptides in IMDM containing 5% human AB serum, about 9 IU/ml IL-2 and gentamicin. The study compared SARS-CoV-2 spike-specific CD4+ TCR repertoires before and after mRNA vaccination in COVID-19 convalescent patients and infection-naive vaccine recipients. Altogether, around eleven COVID-19 convalescent patients and 4 SARS-CoV-2-naive healthy vaccine recipients made up the full study. Cultures from other donors in the study were sequenced with the Oncomine TCR Beta short-read assay on an Illumina iSeq 100.

The library was built by means of the immunoSEQ multiplex PCR assay. DNA from the cultured, isolated CD4+ T cells was subjected to TCR beta CDR3 sequencing. The study's own analysis went as follows. The analysis removed non-productive TCR sequences, trimmed reads to the CDR3 region, and retained only CDR3s that were 7 or more amino acids long. Antigen-specific clonotypes were identified with the MANAFEST web app by comparing expansion in peptide wells against reference cultures. For clones to be considered positive, expansion at FDR<0.05 versus reference and all other wells, an odds ratio above 5, and a frequency above 0.1% in two replicate wells were required. A clonotype was called cross-reactive if it was significantly expanded both in SARS-CoV-2 spike wells and in at least one common cold coronavirus spike condition. CDR3 similarity was assessed by Levenshtein distance with the stringdist R package, and unrooted trees were built with ape in R 3.6.1. TCRdb retrieved this table from immuneACCESS and kept in-frame rearrangements only. Not all clones are present; in checked studies, unresolved V genes account for under half, and no reason is known for the remainder. Clone size and V and J calls were adopted from that table, with D and trimming inferred from the DNA. The table for this sample lists about 73,000 clones; 73% of them were counted only once. Of the sample, around 2.1% falls within the top ten clones.

After roughly 11 days of culture, CD4+ T cells were isolated with the EasySep CD4+ T cell isolation kit. Each participant received two doses of an mRNA SARS-CoV-2 vaccine, either BNT162b2 or mRNA-1273. The absence of prior SARS-CoV-2 infection in healthy vaccine recipients was confirmed by negative nucleocapsid antibodies before and after vaccination. On days 3 and 7, half of the culture medium was replaced with fresh IL-2-containing medium. Unless noted otherwise, every peptide stimulation condition was cultured in triplicate wells. Using Ficoll-Paque Plus gradient centrifugation, PBMC were separated from whole blood and then either used fresh or cryopreserved at -140C. The QIAamp micro DNA kit was used to extract genomic DNA from the cultured CD4+ T cells. Based on the germline V gene (reference sequence), the CDR1 and CDR2 sequences are PRHDT and FYEKMQ. V was cut back by 5 bases and J by 0 bases, leaving a gap of 12 bases between them. CDR3 length: 15 amino acids, cysteine to phenylalanine. The retained sequence is limited to the CDR3, 45 bases, with the frame set at the first base.

Overall study outcomes, separate from this receptor: The study was limited by a small number of convalescent patients and lacked early post-infection timepoints. Both infection-induced and vaccine-induced clones contracted markedly at late post-vaccination timepoints, which is consistent with waning T cell responses. Among healthy vaccine recipients, nearly all vaccine-induced clones were SARS-CoV-2 mono-reactive, and just 1 of 255 was cross-reactive with common cold coronaviruses.

The sequence joins TRBV13 to TRBJ2-3; no D segment can be confidently identified. The sequenced sample was CD4+ T cells from PBMCs cultured without peptide, obtained after COVID-19 vaccination. The receptor was derived from a human donor who received a COVID-19 vaccine. The DNA reads as follows: TGTGCCAGCAGCCAGGACCGGACCAGCACAGATACGCAGTATTTT. Protein translation: CASSQDRTSTDTQYF. Here the CDR3 is joined to the reference TRBV13 and TRBJ2-3 genes, and the full variable domain is: AAGVIQSPRHLIKEKRETATLKCYPIPRHDTVYWYQQGPGQDPQFLISFYEKMQSDKGSIPDRFSAQQFSDYHSELNMSSLELGDSALYFCASSQDRTSTDTQYFGPGTRLTVL.